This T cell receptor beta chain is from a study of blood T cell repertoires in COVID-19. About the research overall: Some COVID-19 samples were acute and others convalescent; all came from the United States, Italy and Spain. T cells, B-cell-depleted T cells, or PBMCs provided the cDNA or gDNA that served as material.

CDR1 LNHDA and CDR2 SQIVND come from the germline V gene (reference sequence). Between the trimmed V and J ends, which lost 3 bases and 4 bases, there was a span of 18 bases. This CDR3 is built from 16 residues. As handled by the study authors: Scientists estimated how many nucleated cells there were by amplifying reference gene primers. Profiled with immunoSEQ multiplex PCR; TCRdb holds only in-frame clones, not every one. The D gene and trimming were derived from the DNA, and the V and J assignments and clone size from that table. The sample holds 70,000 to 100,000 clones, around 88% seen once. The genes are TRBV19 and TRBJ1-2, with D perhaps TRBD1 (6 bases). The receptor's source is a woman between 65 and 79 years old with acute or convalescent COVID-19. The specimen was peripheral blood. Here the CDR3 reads CASSIRGQRSIYGYTF. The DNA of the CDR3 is TGTGCCAGTAGTATTAGGGGACAAAGATCTATCTATGGCTACACCTTC. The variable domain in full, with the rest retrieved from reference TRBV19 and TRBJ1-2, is DGGITQSPKYLFRKEGQNVTLSCEQNLNHDAMYWYRQDPGQGLRLIYYSQIVNDFQKGDIAEGYSVSREKKESFPLTVTSAQKNPTAFYLCASSIRGQRSIYGYTFGSGTRLTVV.